This T cell receptor (beta chain) was identified in a study of blood T cell repertoires in COVID-19. Looking at the study overall: Nucleic acid was either cDNA or gDNA, and it came from T cells, B-cell-depleted T cells, or PBMCs.

Cohorts were based on clinical histories the participants reported. Symptom resolution, clearance, or two negative PCRs marked the recovered donors of Cohort 3. The CDR3 spans 14 residues. Germline V CDR1 and CDR2: SGHNT, YENEEA. V shed 4 bases, J shed 7 bases, and the junction held 6 bases outside the gene matches. Methods used by the authors: Researchers report that nucleated cell counts were estimated from reference gene primer amplification. Sequencing used immunoSEQ multiplex PCR; TCRdb keeps in-frame clones, though not all of them. V, J and clone size reflect that table, while D and trimming were determined from the DNA. Counted here are fewer than 350,000 clones, around 91% occurring once; the ten biggest clones make up approximately 9.8%.

The chain has TRBV11-3 and TRBJ1-2; TRBD1 matches at 10 bases. Material for sequencing was PBMCs or T cells enriched from blood (not recorded which). This clonotype was obtained from a woman aged 40 to 50 who had recovered from COVID-19. The DNA for the CDR3 is TGTGCCAGCAGCTCACGACAGGGGGCGGGTGGCTACACCTTC. Translated, it gives CASSSRQGAGGYTF.